These 20 T cell receptor beta chains originate from one sample sequenced in a study of blood T cell repertoires in COVID-19 (dated by TCRdb to about 2020). The protocol used for the library was the immunoSEQ multiplex PCR assay. This immuneACCESS table, as held by TCRdb, lists in-frame sequences with V and J called but not all clones. Of the missing ones, under half trace to an unresolved V gene in checked studies; the others have no known cause. The table for this sample lists under 300,000 clones; approximately 82% of them were counted only once. The ten largest clones take up under 5.5% of the sample. Sample: peripheral blood. The receptors derive from a woman of 80 years or more with active or convalescent COVID-19.

V gene TRBV30 combines with J gene TRBJ1-2, with TRBD1 identical over 7 bases. Trimming removed 2 bases from V and 4 bases from J; junction bases left unmatched: 7. Germline V lookup: CDR1 GTSNPN, CDR2 SVGIG (reference sequence). The CDR3 totals 14 residues. The CDR3 nucleotides are TGTGCCTGGAGTACGCCGGGACAGTTCTATGGCTACACCTTC. Translation gives CAWSTPGQFYGYTF.

The chain recombines TRBV2 with TRBJ1-1; TRBD1 might be the D (5 bases). The CDR3 extends over 14 amino acids. Germline V lookup: CDR1 SNHLY, CDR2 FYNNEI. V lost 1 base and J 0 bases, leaving 6 bases between the germline ends. The CDR3 region has the DNA TGTGCCAGCAGTGAAGAAGGGGTGAACACTGAAGCTTTCTTT. Its protein product is CASSEEGVNTEAFF.

V and J are TRBV4-2 and TRBJ1-1; no firm D call. V was clipped by 1 base and J by 1 base, with 10 bases between them. CDR1 LGHNA and CDR2 YNFKEQ come from the germline V gene. The CDR3 has 15 amino acids. The CDR3 DNA follows: TGTGCCAGCAGCCAAGTTCCAGGTAAGAACACTGAAGCTTTCTTT. This sequence encodes CASSQVPGKNTEAFF.

This clone was found a few times. The V gene is TRBV2, the J gene TRBJ1-4; possibly TRBD1 for D (6 bases). CDR1 is SNHLY and CDR2 is FYNNEI in the germline V gene. The CDR3 consists of 15 residues. V was trimmed by 2 bases and J by 7 bases, leaving 14 bases between them. The CDR3 reads CASSEQQGVGEKLFF. Here the CDR3 DNA reads TGTGCCAGCAGTGAACAACAGGGTGTCGGTGAAAAACTGTTTTTT.

The V gene is TRBV5-6, the J gene TRBJ2-2, with TRBD1 as a possible D gene (6 bases). CDR1 SGHDT and CDR2 YYEEEE come from the germline V gene. The CDR3 has 14 residues. V lost 4 bases and J lost 9, with 16 bases in between. CDR3 bases: TGTGCCAGCAGCAGACTCAGGGGACCCTGGGAGCTGTTTTTT. Protein: CASSRLRGPWELFF.

The rearrangement links TRBV4-2 to TRBJ1-1; 9 bases map to TRBD1. Per germline, CDR1 LGHNA and CDR2 YNFKEQ. V was pared by 6 bases and J by 7 bases, with 6 bases of the junction left unmatched. This CDR3 is built from 13 residues. CDR3 amino acids: CASRLQGAGEAFF. The CDR3, as DNA: TGTGCCAGCAGGCTACAGGGGGCGGGTGAAGCTTTCTTT.

This chain links TRBV28 with TRBJ1-1, with 8 nucleotides matching TRBD1. This CDR3 is built from 17 residues. Trimming took 3 bases from V and 3 from J; bases not matched to a gene: 12. Germline CDR1 is MDHEN and CDR2 is SYDVKM. The CDR3 sequence: CASSLRSGAGGHTEAFF. In nucleotides, the CDR3 is TGTGCCAGCAGTTTGAGATCCGGGGCAGGGGGCCACACTGAAGCTTTCTTT.

The rearrangement links TRBV5-1 to TRBJ2-5, with 8 bases that match TRBD1. CDR1 SGHRS and CDR2 YFSETQ come from the germline V gene. The CDR3 consists of 14 residues. The J segment lost 5 bases and the V segment lost 0 bases, leaving 3 bases of the junction unmatched. The CDR3 DNA is TGCGCCAGCAGCTTGGCAGGGGGCCGGGAGACCCAGTACTTC. Encoded protein: CASSLAGGRETQYF. The full variable domain, its missing parts supplied by reference TRBV5-1 and TRBJ2-5, is KAGVTQTPRYLIKTRGQQVTLSCSPISGHRSVSWYQQTPGQGLQFLFEYFSETQRNKGNFPGRFSGRQFSNSRSEMNVSTLELGDSALYLCASSLAGGRETQYFGPGTRLLVL.

The CDR3 DNA sequence: TGTGCCACCAGTGATCCAACGACAGGACCATATGGCTACACCTTC. Translation: CATSDPTTGPYGYTF. The rearrangement joins TRBV24-1 to TRBJ1-2, with a tentative D call TRBD1 (6 bases). The germline V gene has CDR1 KGHDR and CDR2 SFDVKD. This CDR3 has 15 residues. The V end was cut by 3 bases, the J end by 5 bases, with 15 bases between.

V is TRBV6-5 and J is TRBJ1-2; 9 nucleotides align to TRBD1. V lost 5 bases to trimming and J lost 8 bases; unmatched junction nucleotides: 6. This CDR3 has 13 amino acids. Germline V gene sequence: CDR1 MNHEY, CDR2 SVGAGI. In DNA, the CDR3 is TGTGCCAGCAGTATACAGGGGGCGGAGGGCTACACCTTC. As protein: CASSIQGAEGYTF.

The chain is built from TRBV27 and TRBJ2-7, with 12 bases that match TRBD2. Germline V gene lookup returns CDR1 MNHEY and CDR2 SMNVEV (reference sequence). V shed 5 bases, J shed 3 bases, and the junction held 2 bases outside the gene matches. The CDR3 is made up of 14 amino acids. This CDR3 reads CASSRTSGIYEQYF. CDR3 nucleotide sequence: TGTGCCAGCAGTCGGACTAGCGGGATCTACGAGCAGTACTTC.

The chain carries TRBV7-2 and TRBJ2-2; the D gene is possibly TRBD1 (6 bases). V was trimmed by 3 bases and J by 3 bases, leaving 11 bases between them. Germline V gives CDR1 SGHTA, CDR2 FQGNSA. The CDR3 runs to 15 residues. The CDR3 nucleotides are TGTGCCAGCAGCTTCCGGGACACCTACACCGGGGAGCTGTTTTTT. Protein product: CASSFRDTYTGELFF.

The chain combines TRBV15 with TRBJ2-4; a weak D match, TRBD1 (6 bases). Germline V gives CDR1 LNHNV, CDR2 YYDKDF (reference sequence). V lost 6 bases to trimming and J lost 0 bases, with 15 bases between them. The CDR3 runs to 16 residues. CDR3 loop: CATRPGTMIAKNIQYF. The CDR3, as DNA: TGTGCCACCAGGCCCGGGACAATGATAGCCAAAAACATTCAGTACTTC.

The chain couples TRBV7-8 to TRBJ1-5; perhaps TRBD1 as D (6 bases). This CDR3 is 16 amino acids long. Trimming removed 2 bases from V and 3 bases from J, with 14 bases in between. Germline assignment: CDR1 SGHVS and CDR2 FQNEAQ. The CDR3 reads CASSLWQQGPNQPQHF. The CDR3 bases are TGTGCCAGCAGCTTATGGCAACAGGGACCCAATCAGCCCCAGCATTTT.

This clone was seen once. CDR3 sequence reads: CASSGQGITEAFF. The CDR3 DNA follows: TGTGCCAGCAGTGGACAGGGCATCACTGAAGCTTTCTTT. This chain joins TRBV2 and TRBJ1-1, with 7 positions matching TRBD1. The CDR3 loop spans 13 amino acids. The trim removed 4 bases at V and 4 bases at J, leaving 3 bases unmatched. In germline, CDR1 is SNHLY, CDR2 FYNNEI. Looking up the rest from reference TRBV2 and TRBJ1-1 gives the full variable domain: EPEVTQTPSHQVTQMGQEVILRCVPISNHLYFYWYRQILGQKVEFLVSFYNNEISEKSEIFDDQFSVERPDGSNFTLKIRSTKLEDSAMYFCASSGQGITEAFFGQGTRLTVV.

This chain links TRBV25-1 with TRBJ2-1; possibly TRBD2 for D (7 bases). The CDR3 length is 15 residues. CDR1 MGHDK and CDR2 SYGVNS come from the germline V gene. V lost 5 bases and J 8 bases, leaving 19 bases between the germline ends. CDR3 amino acids: CASSTPSGPGDEQFF. CDR3 bases: TGTGCCAGCAGTACCCCTAGCGGACCAGGGGATGAGCAGTTCTTC. Full variable domain (remainder filled in from reference TRBV25-1 and TRBJ2-1): EADIYQTPRYLVIGTGKKITLECSQTMGHDKMYWYQQDPGMELHLIHYSYGVNSTEKGDLSSESTVSRIRTEHFPLTLESARPSHTSQYLCASSTPSGPGDEQFFGPGTRLTVL.

V and J are TRBV28 and TRBJ1-4; 8 bases are a match to TRBD1. Trimming removed 6 bases from V and 8 bases from J; junction bases left unmatched: 11. This CDR3 has 15 residues. Germline-derived CDR1 and CDR2 are MDHEN and SYDVKM. CDR3 bases: TGTGCCAGCAGGGACCGCCAGGGGGCGGGGGAAAAACTGTTTTTT. This gives the protein CASRDRQGAGEKLFF.

The V gene is TRBV5-4, the J gene TRBJ2-3; D might be TRBD1 (5 bases). Germline V gene lookup returns CDR1 SGHNT and CDR2 YYREEE (reference sequence). The CDR3 is 15 amino acids. Trimming shortened V by 4 bases and J by 2 bases, and 14 bases separated the two germline ends. The CDR3 reads CASSPGRGFTDTQYF. CDR3 DNA sequence: TGTGCCAGCAGCCCTGGAAGGGGATTCACAGATACGCAGTATTTT.

The V and J genes are TRBV7-2 and TRBJ2-7; D is possibly TRBD1 (6 bases). This CDR3 region has 15 residues. Trimming stripped 0 bases from V and 4 bases from J, with 13 bases between. CDR1 and CDR2 from the germline V gene are SGHTA and FQGNSA. The CDR3 reads CASSLAGAGRYEQYF. The CDR3 bases are TGTGCCAGCAGCTTAGCGGGGGCAGGTCGGTACGAGCAGTACTTC.

The V and J genes are TRBV19 and TRBJ1-2; TRBD1 is a possible D gene (6 bases). V was trimmed by 5 bases and J by 7 bases, leaving 17 bases between them. Looked up from germline, CDR1 is LNHDA and CDR2 is SQIVND (reference sequence). The CDR3 spans 14 residues. The CDR3 nucleotides are TGTGCCAGTAGTCCCCCCAACAGGGCGGGTGGCTACACCTTC. Encoded protein: CASSPPNRAGGYTF.